The next 23 T cell receptor beta chains were all read from a single sample in a study of shared clonotypes between healthy human individuals. The repertoire was sequenced with immunoSEQ multiplex PCR; TCRdb's copy has only in-frame clones and lacks some. The sample lists about 2.4 million clones; 85% to 95% were seen once. The material sequenced was naive CD4+ T cells sorted from blood. The subset: CD45RA+ positively selected. These receptors all stem from a young man in good health.

The J gene is TRBJ2-3, the V gene TRBV28, with 12 bases aligning to TRBD1. The CDR3 sequence is 17 residues long. Germline V gene lookup returns CDR1 MDHEN and CDR2 SYDVKM. Trimming removed 5 bases from V and 3 bases from J; junction bases left unmatched: 9. In DNA, the CDR3 is TGTGCCAGCAGTCCCAACCCGGGACAGGGGGCAACAGATACGCAGTATTTT. As protein: CASSPNPGQGATDTQYF.

This chain uses TRBV7-9 with TRBJ2-7; D perhaps matches TRBD2 (6 bases). Germline V gives CDR1 SEHNR, CDR2 FQNEAQ (reference sequence). CDR3 length: 14 residues. V was clipped by 5 bases and J by 1 base, with 12 bases between them. The chain's CDR3 is CASSRNGGSYEQYF. In nucleotides, the CDR3 is TGTGCCAGCAGCCGCAACGGGGGTTCCTACGAGCAGTACTTC. The entire variable domain, with the rest obtained from reference TRBV7-9 and TRBJ2-7, is as follows: DTGVSQNPRHKITKRGQNVTFRCDPISEHNRLYWYRQTLGQGPEFLTYFQNEAQLEKSRLLSDRFSAERPKGSFSTLEIQRTEQGDSAMYLCASSRNGGSYEQYFGPGTRLTVT.

The J gene is TRBJ1-1, the V gene TRBV2; 7 nucleotides line up with TRBD1. Trimming removed 2 bases from V and 1 base from J; junction bases left unmatched: 4. This CDR3 has 15 residues. Germline lookup yields CDR1 SNHLY and CDR2 FYNNEI. CDR3 in DNA: TGTGCCAGCAGTGAACTGGACAGGCCGAACACTGAAGCTTTCTTT. This sequence encodes CASSELDRPNTEAFF.

This clone appeared once. CDR3 protein: CAWGLVGKREGTYEQYF. Written as DNA, the CDR3 is TGTGCCTGGGGGCTTGTTGGAAAGCGGGAGGGAACCTACGAGCAGTACTTC. The J gene is TRBJ2-7, the V gene TRBV30; 10 nucleotides agree with TRBD2. CDR3 length equals 17 residues. Trimming removed 5 bases from V and 2 bases from J; junction bases left unmatched: 15. Germline V CDR1 and CDR2: GTSNPN, SVGIG (reference sequence).

The V call is TRBV5-4, the J call TRBJ1-6; TRBD1 matches 10 bases. Germline V CDR1 and CDR2: SGHNT, YYREEE (reference sequence). CDR3 size: 17 residues. Losses at the gene ends were 2 bases for V and 8 bases for J; bases not matched to a gene: 10. In DNA form, the CDR3 reads TGTGCCAGCAGCTTTCTGGGACAGGGGAAGCGGGATTCACCCCTCCACTTT. It codes for CASSFLGQGKRDSPLHF.

The rearrangement uses TRBV4-3 and TRBJ1-4; D might be TRBD1 (6 bases). The length of the CDR3 is 15 residues. V dropped 0 bases and J dropped 6 bases, with 11 bases sitting between them. Germline V gene sequence: CDR1 LGHNA, CDR2 YSLEER. The CDR3 loop is CASSQDFGGHEKLFF. CDR3 DNA sequence: TGCGCCAGCAGCCAAGATTTCGGGGGCCATGAAAAACTGTTTTTT.

This chain uses TRBV5-1 with TRBJ1-5; D is unclear. Germline lookup yields CDR1 SGHRS and CDR2 YFSETQ. The V end lost 0 bases, the J end lost 3 bases, and 7 bases lay between the germline ends. CDR3 length: 14 residues. CDR3 amino acids: CASSLESPNQPQHF. CDR3 DNA sequence: TGCGCCAGCAGCTTGGAGAGTCCCAATCAGCCCCAGCATTTT.

The chain couples TRBV15 to TRBJ2-7, with no clear D. The germline V gene encodes CDR1 LNHNV and CDR2 YYDKDF (reference sequence). V was shortened by 0 bases and J by 3 bases, with 12 bases between the two germline ends. The CDR3 totals 15 residues. The CDR3 protein is CATSRDRASVYEQYF. The CDR3 nucleotides read TGTGCCACCAGCAGAGATCGGGCTAGTGTCTACGAGCAGTACTTC.

The CDR3, as DNA: TGTGCCAGCAGCTTCCGGGACAGGGCGGGCCAAGAGACCCAGTACTTC. Its protein product is CASSFRDRAGQETQYF. The chain employs TRBV5-4 and TRBJ2-5; 9 bases agree with TRBD1. J gave up 1 base and V 2 bases, and 6 bases lay outside the gene matches. CDR1 SGHNT and CDR2 YYREEE come from the germline V gene (reference sequence). The CDR3 is made up of 16 amino acids.

This clone was detected only a few times. Distinct nucleotide sequences in the sample also encode this CDR3. The chain combines TRBV5-1 with TRBJ1-1; no clear D gene. Germline V CDR1 and CDR2: SGHRS, YFSETQ. The CDR3 has 13 residues. Trimming cost V 0 bases and J 5 bases, with 8 bases left between them. CDR3 region: CASSLDGGTEAFF. The CDR3 DNA reads as TGCGCCAGCAGCTTGGACGGAGGTACTGAAGCTTTCTTT.

This chain joins TRBV19 and TRBJ1-1; 7 bases are shared with TRBD1. Trimming cost V 4 bases and J 10 bases; bases outside gene matches: 9. This CDR3 region has 13 residues. Germline CDR1 LNHDA, CDR2 SQIVND (reference sequence). CDR3 loop: CASSTTGIDIAFF. The CDR3 DNA is TGTGCCAGTAGTACGACAGGGATTGATATAGCTTTCTTT. The variable domain in full, with the rest retrieved from reference TRBV19 and TRBJ1-1, is DGGITQSPKYLFRKEGQNVTLSCEQNLNHDAMYWYRQDPGQGLRLIYYSQIVNDFQKGDIAEGYSVSREKKESFPLTVTSAQKNPTAFYLCASSTTGIDIAFFGQGTRLTVV.

V is TRBV5-6 and J is TRBJ2-7; 7 positions agree with TRBD1. J was trimmed by 2 bases and V by 6 bases; bases with no gene match: 8. The V gene's germline CDR1 is SGHDT and CDR2 YYEEEE. The CDR3 covers 14 residues. CDR3 protein: CASIRTGPTYEQYF. For the CDR3, the DNA is TGTGCCAGCATCAGGACAGGCCCAACCTACGAGCAGTACTTC.

The genes are TRBV5-6 and TRBJ1-2; the match to TRBD1 covers 9 bases. The CDR3 sequence is 13 residues long. Unmatched junction bases numbered 5, after V lost 3 bases and J lost 8 bases. Germline-derived CDR1 and CDR2 are SGHDT and YYEEEE. CDR3 sequence reads: CASSWGTGLGYTF. In nucleotides, the CDR3 is TGTGCCAGCAGCTGGGGGACAGGGTTGGGCTACACCTTC.

This clone appeared once. Other nucleotide sequences from this sample produce the same CDR3. The genes are TRBV10-3 and TRBJ2-2, with a possible D match to TRBD2 (6 bases). CDR3 length: 12 amino acids. The V gene's germline CDR1 is ENHRY and CDR2 SYGVKD. The V gene lost 3 bases and the J gene lost 7 bases, with 6 bases spanning the gap. For the CDR3, the DNA is TGTGCCATCAGTGACGGGGGCGGGGAGCTGTTTTTT. Protein sequence: CAISDGGGELFF.

The V and J genes are TRBV30 and TRBJ1-6; weak D call: TRBD1 (5 bases). The CDR3 sequence is 13 residues long. V was shortened by 0 bases and J by 7 bases, with 7 bases between the two germline ends. Germline V gene sequence: CDR1 GTSNPN, CDR2 SVGIG (reference sequence). The DNA for the CDR3 is TGTGCCTGGAGTGTACAGGCGAATTCACCCCTCCACTTT. Residues: CAWSVQANSPLHF.

The V and J genes are TRBV7-2 and TRBJ1-3; TRBD1 agrees at 10 bases. CDR3 length equals 14 residues. Germline values: CDR1 SGHTA, CDR2 FQGNSA. V shed 4 bases and J 8 bases; nucleotides not matched to a gene: 5. CDR3 loop: CASSSRTGGDTIYF. The CDR3 coding sequence is TGTGCCAGCAGCTCAAGGACAGGGGGGGACACCATATATTTT.

The J gene is TRBJ1-1, the V gene TRBV15, with D possibly being TRBD1 (6 bases). CDR3 size: 14 residues. With 7 bases removed from V and 0 bases from J, the gap between germline ends came to 12 bases. CDR1 is LNHNV and CDR2 is YYDKDF in the germline V gene (reference sequence). The CDR3: CATTLDSLNTEAFF. The CDR3 DNA sequence: TGTGCCACCACCTTGGACAGCCTGAACACTGAAGCTTTCTTT.

The V call is TRBV11-2, the J call TRBJ2-2; the match to TRBD2 covers 10 bases. The germline V gene encodes CDR1 SGHAT and CDR2 FQNNGV. The junction had 3 bases not matched to a gene; V was cut back by 3 bases and J by 5 bases. The CDR3 consists of 15 residues. CDR3 nucleotide sequence: TGTGCCAGCAGCTTCCTGACTAGCGGGACCGGGGAGCTGTTTTTT. This encodes CASSFLTSGTGELFF.

The chain couples TRBV19 to TRBJ1-6; D call uncertain. V gave up 6 bases and J gave up 0 bases, with 12 bases separating them. Germline V gene data show CDR1 as LNHDA and CDR2 as SQIVND (reference sequence). The CDR3 has 16 amino acids. Written as DNA, the CDR3 is TGTGCCAGTAGCGAAACGCTAAGCTCCTATAATTCACCCCTCCACTTT. Its translation is CASSETLSSYNSPLHF. Filled out from reference TRBV19 and TRBJ1-6, the complete variable domain reads DGGITQSPKYLFRKEGQNVTLSCEQNLNHDAMYWYRQDPGQGLRLIYYSQIVNDFQKGDIAEGYSVSREKKESFPLTVTSAQKNPTAFYLCASSETLSSYNSPLHFGNGTRLTVT.

The genes are TRBV6-6 and TRBJ1-4; the match to TRBD1 covers 7 bases. Germline loops: CDR1 MNHNY, CDR2 SVGAGI (reference sequence). V lost 5 bases to trimming and J lost 4 bases; unmatched junction nucleotides: 4. The CDR3 is 14 amino acids. The CDR3 nucleotides read TGTGCCAGCAGTCTAGGGGGCTATAATGAAAAACTGTTTTTT. Its translation is CASSLGGYNEKLFF.

Details on this clone: Different DNA sequences within this sample yield the same CDR3. V is TRBV5-1 and J is TRBJ1-1; D is uncertain. The germline V and J ends were trimmed by 0 bases and 1 base, with 7 bases remaining between them. The CDR3 has 14 amino acids. CDR1 SGHRS and CDR2 YFSETQ come from the germline V gene. The CDR3 region has the DNA TGCGCCAGCAGCTTGGGTTCAGCGAACACTGAAGCTTTCTTT. Translation gives CASSLGSANTEAFF.

The gene calls are TRBV5-5 and TRBJ2-3, with 7 bases aligning to TRBD2. From germline, CDR1 is SGHKS and CDR2 YYEKEE (reference sequence). The ends lost 0 bases at V and 1 base at J; junction bases unmatched: 14. This CDR3 has 19 residues. The CDR3 DNA follows: TGTGCCAGCAGCTTGGAAGTAAGCGGGACCGGTTTCGGCACAGATACGCAGTATTTT. Residues: CASSLEVSGTGFGTDTQYF.

The genes are TRBV9 and TRBJ2-5, with 8 bases identical to TRBD2. The CDR3 has 20 residues. The J segment lost 0 bases and the V segment lost 0 bases, leaving 16 bases of the junction unmatched. CDR1 and CDR2 from the germline V gene are SGDLS and YYNGEE. CDR3 in amino acids: CASSVVLAGLPLSYQETQYF. CDR3 sequence (DNA): TGTGCCAGCAGCGTAGTGCTAGCGGGCCTTCCCCTATCCTACCAAGAGACCCAGTACTTC.